A selection of T cell receptor beta chains follows, all from one sample in a study of blood T cell repertoires in COVID-19. Data came from immunoSEQ multiplex PCR; TCRdb stores just in-frame clones and leaves some out. The sample comprises 95,000 to 110,000 clones, about nine tenths of which are singletons, and 6.8% rests with the top ten. Sequenced sample: peripheral blood. Source of these receptors: a middle-aged man with active or convalescent COVID-19. The conserved cysteine and the conserved F or W are not part of the CDR3 here. The order of the fields is V gene, CDR3 length, CDR3 protein.

v_call: TRBV5-4; cdr3_length: 15; cdr3_aa: ASSLGLSGRPPYEQY
v_call: TRBV9; cdr3_length: 12; cdr3_aa: ASSVGQVIDEQF
v_call: TRBV5-4; cdr3_length: 12; cdr3_aa: ASSFAGVDGELF
v_call: TRBV12-3/TRBV12-4; cdr3_length: 10; cdr3_aa: ASSWENEKLF
v_call: TRBV28; cdr3_length: 12; cdr3_aa: ASKPSGRLYEQY
v_call: TRBV5-1; cdr3_length: 14; cdr3_aa: ASSPSGGGRVHEQF
v_call: TRBV11-2; cdr3_length: 12; cdr3_aa: ASSFDRGSDTQY
v_call: TRBV5-4; cdr3_length: 11; cdr3_aa: ASRSSGSYEQY
v_call: TRBV5-4; cdr3_length: 12; cdr3_aa: ASSQTGHTGELF
v_call: TRBV7-2; cdr3_length: 13; cdr3_aa: ASSWGTGPYNEQF
v_call: TRBV10-2; cdr3_length: 10; cdr3_aa: ASSEPTDTQY
v_call: TRBV27; cdr3_length: 12; cdr3_aa: ASSPRDYTDTQY
v_call: TRBV4-3; cdr3_length: 13; cdr3_aa: ASSQDLDRYQPQH
v_call: TRBV27; cdr3_length: 12; cdr3_aa: ASSLGQGHYGYT
v_call: TRBV29-1; cdr3_length: 12; cdr3_aa: SVAGGMPKNIQY
v_call: TRBV4-3; cdr3_length: 13; cdr3_aa: ASSWDRVQGAEAF
v_call: TRBV28; cdr3_length: 11; cdr3_aa: ASSFRPGAEAF
v_call: TRBV5-1; cdr3_length: 13; cdr3_aa: ASSLQGYNTDTQY
v_call: TRBV18; cdr3_length: 9; cdr3_aa: ASSPEETQY
v_call: TRBV30; cdr3_length: 11; cdr3_aa: AWSPSTQYTQY
v_call: TRBV28; cdr3_length: 13; cdr3_aa: ASGASTGAMGSYT
v_call: TRBV27; cdr3_length: 11; cdr3_aa: ASSMTGNYGYT
v_call: TRBV24-1; cdr3_length: 11; cdr3_aa: ATGRGERNTQY
v_call: TRBV25-1; cdr3_length: 15; cdr3_aa: ASSRDRGPWTNEKLF
v_call: TRBV6-5; cdr3_length: 13; cdr3_aa: ASSYLTGGSYEQY
v_call: TRBV9; cdr3_length: 10; cdr3_aa: ASSVGGGEQY
v_call: TRBV3-1/TRBV3-2; cdr3_length: 13; cdr3_aa: ASSLRLETYNEQF
v_call: TRBV7-2; cdr3_length: 12; cdr3_aa: ASSPRSGANVLT
v_call: TRBV5-1; cdr3_length: 11; cdr3_aa: ASSTGQGFEQY
v_call: TRBV7-6; cdr3_length: 15; cdr3_aa: ASSLWIGDTSYNEQF
v_call: TRBV29-1; cdr3_length: 10; cdr3_aa: SVVQAGYGYT
v_call: TRBV5-1; cdr3_length: 11; cdr3_aa: ASSLGDDGSLH
v_call: TRBV30; cdr3_length: 14; cdr3_aa: AWSGSFRGGNQPQH
v_call: TRBV7-9; cdr3_length: 12; cdr3_aa: ASSLGRGNTEAF
v_call: TRBV30; cdr3_length: 12; cdr3_aa: AWNNGQRAYEQY
v_call: TRBV24-1; cdr3_length: 13; cdr3_aa: ATGGRESSYNEQF
v_call: TRBV7-9; cdr3_length: 12; cdr3_aa: ASSFGGPQETQY